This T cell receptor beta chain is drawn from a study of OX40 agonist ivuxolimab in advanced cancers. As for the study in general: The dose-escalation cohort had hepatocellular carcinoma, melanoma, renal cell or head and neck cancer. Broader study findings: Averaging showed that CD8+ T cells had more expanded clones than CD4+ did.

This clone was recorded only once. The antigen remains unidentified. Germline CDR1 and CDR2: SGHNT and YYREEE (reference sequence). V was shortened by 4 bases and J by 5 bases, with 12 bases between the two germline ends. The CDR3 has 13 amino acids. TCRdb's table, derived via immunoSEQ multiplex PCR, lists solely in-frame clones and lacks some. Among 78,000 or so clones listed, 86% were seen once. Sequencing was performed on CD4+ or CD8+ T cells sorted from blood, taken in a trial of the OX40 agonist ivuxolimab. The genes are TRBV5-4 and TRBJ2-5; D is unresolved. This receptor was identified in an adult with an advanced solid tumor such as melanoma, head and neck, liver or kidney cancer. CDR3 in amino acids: CASSPPQFETQYF. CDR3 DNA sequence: TGTGCCAGCAGCCCCCCGCAGTTTGAGACCCAGTACTTC. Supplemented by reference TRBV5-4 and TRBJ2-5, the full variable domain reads ETGVTQSPTHLIKTRGQQVTLRCSSQSGHNTVSWYQQALGQGPQFIFQYYREEENGRGNFPPRFSGLQFPNYSSELNVNALELDDSALYLCASSPPQFETQYFGPGTRLLVL.